What follows are 5 T cell receptor beta chains derived from one specimen sequenced in a study of cytomegalovirus exposure and HLA in healthy donors. Produced via immunoSEQ multiplex PCR; TCRdb's table is partial and in-frame only. The data contain about 200,000 clones, roughly 85% of them singletons. Sequences were obtained from PBMCs. These receptors were obtained from a woman aged 18-35 years in good health and CMV-seronegative.

The chain recombines TRBV29-1 with TRBJ1-5, with D tentatively TRBD1 (6 bases). The CDR3 consists of 16 residues. Germline V gene sequence: CDR1 SQVTM, CDR2 ANQGSEA. V shed 3 bases and J shed 1 base, with 16 bases lying between them. For the CDR3, the DNA is TGCAGCGTTGAGGGACACCCCTCAGAGAGCAATCAGCCCCAGCATTTT. This codes for CSVEGHPSESNQPQHF.

This clone was detected ten times or more. CDR3 amino acids: CASSQTGGPNYGYTF. CDR3 DNA: TGTGCCAGCAGTCAGACAGGGGGACCTAACTATGGCTACACCTTC. The V call is TRBV28, the J call TRBJ1-2, with TRBD1 matching 9 bases. Germline loops: CDR1 MDHEN, CDR2 SYDVKM. The J segment lost 0 bases and the V segment lost 5 bases, leaving 4 bases of the junction unmatched. The CDR3 has 15 residues.

The genes are TRBV2 and TRBJ2-7; D gene uncertain. The V and J ends lost 8 bases and 4 bases respectively, with 12 bases between them. CDR1 is SNHLY, CDR2 FYNNEI, per germline. The length of the CDR3 is 12 residues. In DNA form, the CDR3 reads TGTGCCAGCTATAGCAGGCCTTACGAGCAGTACTTC. Protein sequence: CASYSRPYEQYF.

V and J are TRBV18 and TRBJ2-7; D might be TRBD2 (6 bases). CDR3 length: 19 residues. The V gene's germline CDR1 is KGHSH and CDR2 LQKENI. Trimming removed 3 bases from V and 5 bases from J, with 29 bases in between. CDR3 sequence reads: CASSPYPVTGRGILDEQYF. Written as DNA, the CDR3 is TGTGCCAGCTCACCCTATCCCGTCACGGGACGGGGGATTCTCGACGAGCAGTACTTC.

The chain recombines TRBV30 with TRBJ2-5; D is possibly TRBD1 (6 bases). This CDR3 is 13 amino acids long. CDR1 and CDR2 (germline): GTSNPN, SVGIG (reference sequence). Trimming took 0 bases from V and 2 from J, leaving 7 bases between them. DNA for the CDR3: TGTGCCTGGAGTGTAGGACAGCAAGAGACCCAGTACTTC. Translated, it gives CAWSVGQQETQYF.